This T cell receptor (beta chain) was captured in a study of PD-1 blockade in classical Hodgkin lymphoma. Overall study results and limits: Repertoires differed for reasons still undefined, possibly disease activity or prior therapy.

With no exception, relapse followed autologous stem cell transplantation in all patients, and brentuximab vedotin exposure varied. Remarks on this clone: Its antigen is currently unknown.

The V end lost 3 bases, the J end lost 2 bases, and 13 bases lay between the germline ends. Germline V lookup: CDR1 KGHSH, CDR2 LQKENI. The CDR3 loop spans 15 amino acids. TCRdb's copy holds only in-frame clones and misses some; the assay was immunoSEQ multiplex PCR. The data hold more than 140,000 clones, with approximately 81% observed a single time. This sequence originates from a human donor with classical Hodgkin lymphoma. V is TRBV18 and J is TRBJ2-5, with D perhaps assigned TRBD1 or TRBD2 (5 bases each). This sample comprised peripheral blood mononuclear cells (PBMCs), obtained before the second cycle of nivolumab. As DNA, the CDR3 is TGTGCCAGCTCACCGCCCGGGACCCCTCAAGAGACCCAGTACTTC. This encodes CASSPPGTPQETQYF. The complete variable domain, with remaining parts taken from reference TRBV18 and TRBJ2-5, reads NAGVMQNPRHLVRRRGQEARLRCSPMKGHSHVYWYRQLPEEGLKFMVYLQKENIIDESGMPKERFSAEFPKEGPSILRIQQVVRGDSAAYFCASSPPGTPQETQYFGPGTRLLVL.